This T cell receptor beta chain was retrieved from a study of blood T cell repertoires in COVID-19. Sequencing was performed with immunoSEQ multiplex PCR; in TCRdb, only in-frame clones are kept and a portion is missing. The sample contains some 330,000 clones, under 90% of which appear only once. Source material: peripheral blood. The clonotype comes from a woman aged 25 to 45 with COVID-19, enrolled during active disease.

The CDR3 region is CASSQDRGSGNTIYF. The CDR3 nucleotides read TGCGCCAGCAGCCAAGATCGAGGGAGTGGAAACACCATATATTTT. The chain has TRBV4-1 and TRBJ1-3; D is unclear. CDR1 is MGHRA and CDR2 is YSYEKL in the germline V gene. The ends were cut back, 0 bases at V and 3 bases at J, with 9 bases in the middle. There are 15 residues in the CDR3.